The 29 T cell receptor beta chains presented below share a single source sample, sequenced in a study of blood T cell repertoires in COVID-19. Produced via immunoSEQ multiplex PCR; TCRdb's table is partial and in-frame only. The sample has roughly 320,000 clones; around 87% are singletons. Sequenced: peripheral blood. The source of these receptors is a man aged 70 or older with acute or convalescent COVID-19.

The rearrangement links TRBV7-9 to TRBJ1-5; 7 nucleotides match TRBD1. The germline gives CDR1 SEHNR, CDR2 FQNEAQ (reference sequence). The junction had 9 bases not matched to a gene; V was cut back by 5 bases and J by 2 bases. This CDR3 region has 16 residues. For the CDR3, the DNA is TGTGCCAGCAGCCGTACGGACACAGGGGGCAATCAGCCCCAGCATTTT. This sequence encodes CASSRTDTGGNQPQHF.

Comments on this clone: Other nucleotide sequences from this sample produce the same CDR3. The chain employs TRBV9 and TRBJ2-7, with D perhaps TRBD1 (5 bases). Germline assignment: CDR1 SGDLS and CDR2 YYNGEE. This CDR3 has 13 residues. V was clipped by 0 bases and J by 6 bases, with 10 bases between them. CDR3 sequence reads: CASSVGQGTEQYF. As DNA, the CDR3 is TGTGCCAGCAGCGTAGGGCAGGGAACCGAGCAGTACTTC.

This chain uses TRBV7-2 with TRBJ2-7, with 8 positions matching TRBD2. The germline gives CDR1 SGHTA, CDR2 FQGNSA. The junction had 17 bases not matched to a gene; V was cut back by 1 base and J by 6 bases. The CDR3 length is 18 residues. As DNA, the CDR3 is TGTGCCAGCAGCTTAGAGGACGGGAGGGCCCTCCGGGGCGGCGAGCAGTACTTC. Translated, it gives CASSLEDGRALRGGEQYF.

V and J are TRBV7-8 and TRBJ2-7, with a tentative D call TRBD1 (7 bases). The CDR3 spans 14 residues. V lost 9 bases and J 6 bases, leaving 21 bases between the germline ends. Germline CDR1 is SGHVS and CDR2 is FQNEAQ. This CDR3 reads CASIGQGGRSEQYF. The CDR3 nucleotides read TGTGCCAGTATAGGGCAGGGGGGACGAAGCGAGCAGTACTTC. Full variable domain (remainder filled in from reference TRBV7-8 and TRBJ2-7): GAGVSQSPRYKVAKRGQDVALRCDPISGHVSLFWYQQALGQGPEFLTYFQNEAQLDKSGLPSDRFFAERPEGSVSTLKIQRTQQEDSAVYLCASIGQGGRSEQYFGPGTRLTVT.

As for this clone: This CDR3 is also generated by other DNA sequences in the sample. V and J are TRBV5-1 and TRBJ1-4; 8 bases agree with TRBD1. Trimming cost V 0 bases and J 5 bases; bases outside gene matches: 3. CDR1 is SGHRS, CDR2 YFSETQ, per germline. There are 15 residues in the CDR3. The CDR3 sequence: CASSLGAGGNEKLFF. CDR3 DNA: TGCGCCAGCAGCTTGGGGGCAGGGGGCAATGAAAAACTGTTTTTT. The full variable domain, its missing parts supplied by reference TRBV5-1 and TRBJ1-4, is KAGVTQTPRYLIKTRGQQVTLSCSPISGHRSVSWYQQTPGQGLQFLFEYFSETQRNKGNFPGRFSGRQFSNSRSEMNVSTLELGDSALYLCASSLGAGGNEKLFFGSGTQLSVL.

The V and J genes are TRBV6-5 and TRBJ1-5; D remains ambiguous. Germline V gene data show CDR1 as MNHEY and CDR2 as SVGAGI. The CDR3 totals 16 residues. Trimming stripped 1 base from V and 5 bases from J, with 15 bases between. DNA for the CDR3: TGTGCCAGCAGTTACTGGCAGGAGGGTTCGTATCAGCCCCAGCATTTT. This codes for CASSYWQEGSYQPQHF.

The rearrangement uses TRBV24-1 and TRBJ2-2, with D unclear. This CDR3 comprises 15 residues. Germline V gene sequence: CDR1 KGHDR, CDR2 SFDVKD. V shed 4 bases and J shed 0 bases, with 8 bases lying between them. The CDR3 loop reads CATSDRRTNTGELFF. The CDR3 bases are TGTGCCACCAGTGACCGGCGGACGAACACCGGGGAGCTGTTTTTT.

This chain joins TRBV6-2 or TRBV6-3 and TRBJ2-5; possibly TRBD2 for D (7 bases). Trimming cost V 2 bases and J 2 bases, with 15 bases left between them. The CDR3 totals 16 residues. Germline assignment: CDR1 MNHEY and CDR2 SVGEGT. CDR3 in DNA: TGTGCCAGCAGTTACGGGGGGGCGAGACTTCAAGAGACCCAGTACTTC. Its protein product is CASSYGGARLQETQYF.

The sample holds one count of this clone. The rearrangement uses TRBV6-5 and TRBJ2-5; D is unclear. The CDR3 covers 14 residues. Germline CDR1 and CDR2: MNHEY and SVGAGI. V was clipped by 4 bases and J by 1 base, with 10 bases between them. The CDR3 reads CASSLPGAQETQYF. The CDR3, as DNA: TGTGCCAGCAGTTTACCAGGCGCCCAAGAGACCCAGTACTTC.

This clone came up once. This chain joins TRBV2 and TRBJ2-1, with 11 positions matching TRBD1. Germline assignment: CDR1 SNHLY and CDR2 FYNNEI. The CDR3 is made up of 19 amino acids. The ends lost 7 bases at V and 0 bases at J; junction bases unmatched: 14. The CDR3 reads CASKARTGGVLSSYNEQFF. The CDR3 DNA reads TGTGCCAGCAAGGCCAGGACAGGGGGCGTCTTGAGCTCCTACAATGAGCAGTTCTTC.

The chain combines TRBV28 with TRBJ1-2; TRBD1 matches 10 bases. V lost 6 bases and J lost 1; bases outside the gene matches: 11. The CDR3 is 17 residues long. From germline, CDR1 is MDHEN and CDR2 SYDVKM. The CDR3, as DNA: TGTGCCAGCAGCCCCCCCGGGACAGGGGACCTTAACTATGGCTACACCTTC. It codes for CASSPPGTGDLNYGYTF.

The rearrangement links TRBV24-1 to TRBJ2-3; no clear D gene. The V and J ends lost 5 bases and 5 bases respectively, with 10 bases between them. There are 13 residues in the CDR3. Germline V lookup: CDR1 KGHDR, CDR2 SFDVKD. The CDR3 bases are TGTGCCACCAGTGGGAGATCGTTAGATACGCAGTATTTT. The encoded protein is CATSGRSLDTQYF.

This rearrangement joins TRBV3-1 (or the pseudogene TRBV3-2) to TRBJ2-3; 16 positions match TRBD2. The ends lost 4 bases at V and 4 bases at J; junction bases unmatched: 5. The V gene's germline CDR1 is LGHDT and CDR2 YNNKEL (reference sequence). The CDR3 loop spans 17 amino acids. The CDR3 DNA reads TGTGCCAGCAGCCGGGGACTAGCGGGAGGGCGGGCAGATACGCAGTATTTT. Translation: CASSRGLAGGRADTQYF.

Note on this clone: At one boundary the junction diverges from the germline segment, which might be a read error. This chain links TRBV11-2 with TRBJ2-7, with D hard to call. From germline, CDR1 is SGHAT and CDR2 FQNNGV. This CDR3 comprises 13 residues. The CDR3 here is CASSLDLNIHQDF. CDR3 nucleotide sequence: TGTGCCAGCAGCTTAGATTTAAACATCCACCAGGACTTC. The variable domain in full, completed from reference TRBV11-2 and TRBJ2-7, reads EAGVAQSPRYKIIEKRQSVAFWCNPISGHATLYWYQQILGQGPKLLIQFQNNGVVDDSQLPKDRFSAERLKGVDSTLKIQPAKLEDSAVYLCASSLDLNIHQDFGPGTRLTVT.

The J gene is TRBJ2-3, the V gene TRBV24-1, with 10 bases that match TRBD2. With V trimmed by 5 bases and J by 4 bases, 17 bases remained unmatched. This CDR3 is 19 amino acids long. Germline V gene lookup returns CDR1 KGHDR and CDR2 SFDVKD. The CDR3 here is CATSVYPGKREGRADTQYF. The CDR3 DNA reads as TGTGCCACCAGTGTCTACCCTGGAAAGCGGGAGGGCCGAGCAGATACGCAGTATTTT.

This chain's CDR3 is CSAIAQETQYF. The CDR3 DNA sequence: TGCAGTGCTATTGCGCAAGAGACCCAGTACTTC. This chain links TRBV20-1 with TRBJ2-5, with D unresolved. The CDR3 is 11 amino acids. In germline, CDR1 is DFQATT, CDR2 SNEGSKA (reference sequence). Trimming cost V 4 bases and J 2 bases, with 5 bases left between them.

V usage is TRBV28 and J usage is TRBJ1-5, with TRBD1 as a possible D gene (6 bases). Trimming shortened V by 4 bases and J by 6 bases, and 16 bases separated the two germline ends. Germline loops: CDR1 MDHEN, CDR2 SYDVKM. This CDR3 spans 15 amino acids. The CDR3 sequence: CASSSGGRWGQPQHF. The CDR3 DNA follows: TGTGCCAGCAGTTCCGGGGGGCGGTGGGGTCAGCCCCAGCATTTT.

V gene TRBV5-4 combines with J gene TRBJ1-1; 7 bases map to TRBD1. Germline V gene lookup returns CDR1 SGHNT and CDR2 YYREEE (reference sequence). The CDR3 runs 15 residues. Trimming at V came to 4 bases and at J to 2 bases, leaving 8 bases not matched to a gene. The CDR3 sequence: CASSLPRQGNTEAFF. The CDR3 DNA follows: TGTGCCAGCAGCCTCCCTAGACAGGGTAACACTGAAGCTTTCTTT.

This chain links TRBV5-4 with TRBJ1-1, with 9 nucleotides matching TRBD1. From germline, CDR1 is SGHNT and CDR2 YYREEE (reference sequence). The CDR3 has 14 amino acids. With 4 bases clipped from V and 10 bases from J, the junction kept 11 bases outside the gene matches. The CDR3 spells CASSPKDRGGAAFF. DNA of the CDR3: TGTGCCAGCAGCCCAAAGGACAGGGGAGGAGCAGCTTTCTTT.

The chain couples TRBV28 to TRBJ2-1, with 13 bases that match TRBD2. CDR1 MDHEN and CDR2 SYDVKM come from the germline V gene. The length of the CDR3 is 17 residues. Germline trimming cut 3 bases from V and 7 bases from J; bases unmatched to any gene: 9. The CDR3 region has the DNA TGTGCCAGCAGTTTCGGGCGAACTAGCGGGGGGGAAAATGAGCAGTTCTTC. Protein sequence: CASSFGRTSGGENEQFF.

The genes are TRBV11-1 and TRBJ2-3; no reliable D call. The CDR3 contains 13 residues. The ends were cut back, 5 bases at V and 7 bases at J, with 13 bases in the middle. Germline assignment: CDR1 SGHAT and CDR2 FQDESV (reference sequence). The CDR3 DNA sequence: TGTGCCAGCAGCCAGCCGACTGAGCATACGCAGTATTTT. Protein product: CASSQPTEHTQYF.

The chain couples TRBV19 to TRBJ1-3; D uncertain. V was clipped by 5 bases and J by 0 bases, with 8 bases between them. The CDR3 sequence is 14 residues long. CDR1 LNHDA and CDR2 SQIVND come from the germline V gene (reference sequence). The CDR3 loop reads CASSPSYSGNTIYF. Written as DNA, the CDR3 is TGTGCCAGTAGTCCTTCGTACTCTGGAAACACCATATATTTT.

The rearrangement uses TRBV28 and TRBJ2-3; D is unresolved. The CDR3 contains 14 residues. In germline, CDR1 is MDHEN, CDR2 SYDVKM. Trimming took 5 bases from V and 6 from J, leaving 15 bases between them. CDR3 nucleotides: TGTGCCAGCAGTCCGAAAAGAACGCGCGATACGCAGTATTTT. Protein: CASSPKRTRDTQYF.

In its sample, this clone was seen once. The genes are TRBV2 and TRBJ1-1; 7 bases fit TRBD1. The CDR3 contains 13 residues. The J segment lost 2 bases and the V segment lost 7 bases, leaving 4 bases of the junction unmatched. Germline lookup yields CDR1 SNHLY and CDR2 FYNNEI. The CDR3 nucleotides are TGTGCCAGCATATGGACAGGCAACACTGAAGCTTTCTTT. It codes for CASIWTGNTEAFF.

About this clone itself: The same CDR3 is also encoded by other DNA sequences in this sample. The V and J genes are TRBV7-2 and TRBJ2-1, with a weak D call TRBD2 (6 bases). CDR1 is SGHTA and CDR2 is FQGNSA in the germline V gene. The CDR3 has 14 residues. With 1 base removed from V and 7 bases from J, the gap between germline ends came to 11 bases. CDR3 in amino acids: CASSLGQGGNEQFF. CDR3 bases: TGTGCCAGCAGCTTAGGGCAGGGAGGAAATGAGCAGTTCTTC.

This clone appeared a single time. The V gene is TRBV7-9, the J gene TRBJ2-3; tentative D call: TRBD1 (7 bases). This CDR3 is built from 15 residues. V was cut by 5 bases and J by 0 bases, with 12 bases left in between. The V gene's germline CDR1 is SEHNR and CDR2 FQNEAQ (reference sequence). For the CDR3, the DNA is TGTGCCAGCAGCGCGGGGACAGTGAGCACAGATACGCAGTATTTT. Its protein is CASSAGTVSTDTQYF.

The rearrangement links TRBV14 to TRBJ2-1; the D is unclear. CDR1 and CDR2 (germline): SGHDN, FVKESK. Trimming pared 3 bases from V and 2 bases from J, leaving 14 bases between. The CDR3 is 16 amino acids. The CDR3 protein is CASSQKLFPAYNEQFF. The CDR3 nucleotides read TGTGCCAGCAGCCAGAAGCTCTTCCCCGCCTACAATGAGCAGTTCTTC.

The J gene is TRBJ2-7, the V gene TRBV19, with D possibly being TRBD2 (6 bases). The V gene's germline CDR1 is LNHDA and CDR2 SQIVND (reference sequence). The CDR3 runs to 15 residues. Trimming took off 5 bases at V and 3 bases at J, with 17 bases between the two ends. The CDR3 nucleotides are TGTGCCAGTAGTCCACGACTAGTCTCTAACTACGAGCAGTACTTC. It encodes CASSPRLVSNYEQYF.

The CDR3 region has the DNA TGTGCCAGCAGCAGGGGGACGGAACAAGAGACCCAGTACTTC. It yields the protein CASSRGTEQETQYF. The chain is built from TRBV11-1 and TRBJ2-5; a possible D gene is TRBD1 (6 bases). The CDR3 is 14 amino acids. V lost 5 bases to trimming and J lost 2 bases, with 12 bases between them. Per germline, CDR1 SGHAT and CDR2 FQDESV (reference sequence).